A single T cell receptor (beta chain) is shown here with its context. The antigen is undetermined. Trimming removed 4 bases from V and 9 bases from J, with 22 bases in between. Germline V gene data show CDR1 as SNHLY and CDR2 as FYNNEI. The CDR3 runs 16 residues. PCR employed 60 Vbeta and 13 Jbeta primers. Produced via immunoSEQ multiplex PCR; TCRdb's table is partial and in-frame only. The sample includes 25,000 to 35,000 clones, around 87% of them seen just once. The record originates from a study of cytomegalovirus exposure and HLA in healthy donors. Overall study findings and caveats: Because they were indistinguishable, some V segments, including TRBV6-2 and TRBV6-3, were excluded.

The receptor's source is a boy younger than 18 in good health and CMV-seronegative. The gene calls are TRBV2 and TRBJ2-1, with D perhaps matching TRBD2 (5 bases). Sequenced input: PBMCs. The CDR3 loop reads CASSGGLSVDRSEQFF. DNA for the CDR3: TGTGCCAGCAGTGGGGGTCTTAGCGTGGATCGGAGTGAGCAGTTCTTC.